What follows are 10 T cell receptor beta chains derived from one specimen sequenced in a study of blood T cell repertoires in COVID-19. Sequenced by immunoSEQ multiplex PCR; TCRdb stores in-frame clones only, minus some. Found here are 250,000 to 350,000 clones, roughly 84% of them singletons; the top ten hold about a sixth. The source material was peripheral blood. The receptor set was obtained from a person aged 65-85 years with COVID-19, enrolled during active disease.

CDR3 protein: CASSLGGAANGELFF. For the CDR3, the DNA is TGTGCCAGCAGTTTAGGGGGGGCGGCGAACGGGGAGCTGTTTTTT. V usage is TRBV27 and J usage is TRBJ2-2, with a possible D match to TRBD2 (7 bases). The CDR3 consists of 15 residues. Trimming shortened V by 2 bases and J by 7 bases, and 14 bases separated the two germline ends. Germline CDR1 MNHEY, CDR2 SMNVEV (reference sequence).

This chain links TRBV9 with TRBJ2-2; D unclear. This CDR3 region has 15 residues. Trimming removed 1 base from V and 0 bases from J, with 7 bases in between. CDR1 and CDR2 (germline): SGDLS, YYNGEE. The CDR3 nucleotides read TGTGCCAGCAGCGTACAGAATCCGAACACCGGGGAGCTGTTTTTT. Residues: CASSVQNPNTGELFF.

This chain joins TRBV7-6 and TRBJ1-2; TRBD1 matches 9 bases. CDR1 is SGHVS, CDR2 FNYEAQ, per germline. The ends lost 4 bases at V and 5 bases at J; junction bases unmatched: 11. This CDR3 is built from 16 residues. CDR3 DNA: TGTGCCAGCAGCTCTTCGTCCCGGGACAGGGTTTATGGCTACACCTTC. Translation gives CASSSSSRDRVYGYTF.

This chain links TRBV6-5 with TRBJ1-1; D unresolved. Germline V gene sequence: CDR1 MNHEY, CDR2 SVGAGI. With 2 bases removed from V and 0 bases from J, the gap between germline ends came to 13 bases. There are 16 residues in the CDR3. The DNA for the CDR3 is TGTGCCAGCAGTTACAGGGCGAGGGATTTGAACACTGAAGCTTTCTTT. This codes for CASSYRARDLNTEAFF.

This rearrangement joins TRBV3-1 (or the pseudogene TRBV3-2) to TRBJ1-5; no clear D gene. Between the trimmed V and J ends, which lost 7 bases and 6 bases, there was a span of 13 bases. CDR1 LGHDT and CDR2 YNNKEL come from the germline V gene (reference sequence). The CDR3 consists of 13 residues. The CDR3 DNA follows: TGTGCCAGCAACGCAGGTTTGGGTCAGCCCCAGCATTTT. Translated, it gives CASNAGLGQPQHF.

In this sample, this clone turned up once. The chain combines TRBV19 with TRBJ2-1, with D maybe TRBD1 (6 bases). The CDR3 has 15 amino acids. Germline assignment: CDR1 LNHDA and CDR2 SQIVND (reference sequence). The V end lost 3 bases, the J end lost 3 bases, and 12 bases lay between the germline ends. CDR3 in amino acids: CASSILQGLYNEQFF. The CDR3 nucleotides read TGTGCCAGTAGTATTTTACAGGGCCTCTACAATGAGCAGTTCTTC. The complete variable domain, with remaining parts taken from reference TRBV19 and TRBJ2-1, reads DGGITQSPKYLFRKEGQNVTLSCEQNLNHDAMYWYRQDPGQGLRLIYYSQIVNDFQKGDIAEGYSVSREKKESFPLTVTSAQKNPTAFYLCASSILQGLYNEQFFGPGTRLTVL.

CDR3 protein: CASSSSVGAYGYTF. The CDR3 DNA is TGTGCCAGCAGCTCCTCCGTGGGGGCCTATGGCTACACCTTC. The J gene is TRBJ1-2, the V gene TRBV7-2; maybe TRBD1 (6 bases). The length of the CDR3 is 14 residues. CDR1 is SGHTA and CDR2 is FQGNSA in the germline V gene. V shed 4 bases and J shed 4 bases, with 13 bases lying between them. The whole variable domain, remainder taken from reference TRBV7-2 and TRBJ1-2, is GAGVSQSPSNKVTEKGKDVELRCDPISGHTALYWYRQSLGQGLEFLIYFQGNSAPDKSGLPSDRFSAERTGGSVSTLTIQRTQQEDSAVYLCASSSSVGAYGYTFGSGTRLTVV.

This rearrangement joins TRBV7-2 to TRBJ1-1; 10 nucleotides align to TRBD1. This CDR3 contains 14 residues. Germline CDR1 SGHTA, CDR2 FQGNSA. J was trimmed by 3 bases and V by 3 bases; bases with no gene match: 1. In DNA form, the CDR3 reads TGTGCCAGCAGCTTTGGGACAGGGGACACTGAAGCTTTCTTT. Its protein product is CASSFGTGDTEAFF.

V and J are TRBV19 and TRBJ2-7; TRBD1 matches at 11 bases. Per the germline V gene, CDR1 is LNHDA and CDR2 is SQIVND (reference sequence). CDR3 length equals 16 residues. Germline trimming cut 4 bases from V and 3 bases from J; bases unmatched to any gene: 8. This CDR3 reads CASSTLTGTGGYEQYF. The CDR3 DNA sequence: TGTGCCAGTAGTACTCTAACCGGGACAGGGGGCTACGAGCAGTACTTC.

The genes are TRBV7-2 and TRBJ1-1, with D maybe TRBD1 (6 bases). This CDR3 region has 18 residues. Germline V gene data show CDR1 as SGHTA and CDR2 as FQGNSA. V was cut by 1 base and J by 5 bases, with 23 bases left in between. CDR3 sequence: CASSLGKHVTGFGTEAFF. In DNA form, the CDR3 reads TGTGCCAGCAGCTTAGGGAAACACGTAACAGGGTTTGGGACTGAAGCTTTCTTT.